This paragraph covers one T cell receptor (beta chain) sequence. Its target is not known. The V and J ends lost 0 bases and 4 bases, in that order; junction bases with no gene match: 4. The germline gives CDR1 SGHRS, CDR2 YFSETQ. The CDR3 runs 15 residues. Replicate PCRs run on sorted subsets employed approximately 0.2 ug DNA, approximately 30,000 T cell genomes. Per the authors' pipeline: Owing to the provision of junction-only sequences devoid of quality scores by immunoSEQ, filtering differed. The data were produced by immunoSEQ multiplex PCR, yet TCRdb's version contains in-frame clones alone and is incomplete. The V and J calls and clone size were taken over from that table, and D and trimming were inferred from the DNA. The table lists about 1.1 million clones, approximately 80% of them singletons. This sample stems from a study of shared clonotypes between healthy human individuals. Whole-study findings and limits: Generation probability values for non-shared clonotypes were lower than those for clonotypes shared by all four donors.

The sequenced sample consisted of memory CD4+ T cells from PBMCs. Subset denoted: CD45RA-negative fraction. The source of this sequence is a man aged 18 to 30 in good health. Some clones in this sample may be carry-over from other donors' samples. The J gene is TRBJ2-7, the V gene TRBV5-1; TRBD2 agrees at 10 bases. CDR3 loop: CASSLAPSGRYEQYF. The DNA for the CDR3 is TGCGCCAGCAGCTTGGCCCCTAGCGGGAGATACGAGCAGTACTTC.